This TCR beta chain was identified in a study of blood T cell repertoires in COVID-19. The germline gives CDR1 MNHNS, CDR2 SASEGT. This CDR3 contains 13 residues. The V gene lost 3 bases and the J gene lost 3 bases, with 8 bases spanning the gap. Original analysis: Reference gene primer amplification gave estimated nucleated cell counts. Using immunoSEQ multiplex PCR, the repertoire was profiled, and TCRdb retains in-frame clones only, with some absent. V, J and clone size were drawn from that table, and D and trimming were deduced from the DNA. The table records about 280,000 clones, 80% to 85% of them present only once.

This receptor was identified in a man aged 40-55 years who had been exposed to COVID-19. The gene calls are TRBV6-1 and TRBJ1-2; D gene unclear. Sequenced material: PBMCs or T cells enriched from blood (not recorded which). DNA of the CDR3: TGTGCCAGCAGTGAGAGCCGGGACTATGGCTACACCTTC. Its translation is CASSESRDYGYTF.